A selection of T cell receptor beta chains follows, all from one sample in a study of blood T cell repertoires in COVID-19. Sequenced by immunoSEQ multiplex PCR; TCRdb stores in-frame clones only, minus some. The sample comprises roughly 300,000 clones, approximately 91% of which are singletons, and around 2% rests with the top ten. What was sequenced was peripheral blood. These receptors were obtained from a woman aged 25 to 39 with COVID-19, enrolled during active disease. The CDR3 runs from the conserved cysteine through the conserved F or W. Rows may omit the clone size; those that give it use once, few, many or a size class.

cdr3_aa	j_call	v_call	clone_size
CASSLVSGRRGELFF	TRBJ2-2	TRBV28	.
CASNSGLATYEQYF	TRBJ2-7	TRBV5-1	.
CASSEGTSVDTEQFF	TRBJ2-1	TRBV10-1	once
CASSQQNEQFF	TRBJ2-1	TRBV6-5	once
CASSARTSRYEQYF	TRBJ2-7	TRBV27	.
CASSLGGGTTDTQYF	TRBJ2-3	TRBV11-2	.
CAITRDNRTSGKGTGELFF	TRBJ2-2	TRBV10-3	once
CASSQGDSGYPGELFF	TRBJ2-2	TRBV3-1/TRBV3-2	.
CASSSPTGQANTEAFF	TRBJ1-1	TRBV7-8	.
CASSSLAGGSETQYF	TRBJ2-5	TRBV5-4	.